The 28 T cell receptor beta chains below come from one sample, sequenced in a study of regulatory T cells in long-lasting Graves disease (dated by TCRdb to the early 2020s). The method behind the library was multiplex PCR. The reads were generated on an Illumina HiSeq 4000. iRepertoire HTBI primers and Arm-PCR amplification of CDR3 regions were used to construct TCR beta libraries. In TCRdb, the public reads were trimmed at Q25 with fastp and aligned with MiXCR, with productive beta chains retained. Each CDR3 protein gets just one entry, which takes the most common genes and DNA from the rows behind it. Across this sample there are about 460,000 distinct CDR3 sequences, with 22% seen only once. Of the sample, about 12% is held by the ten largest clones. The label giving this sample's time point can be read as: persistent/refractory GD, antithyroid drugs over 5 years with positive TRAb. For both TCR sequencing and RNA sequencing, RNA was extracted from PBMCs using TRIzol.

Specimen: peripheral blood mononuclear cells (PBMCs), collected when the disease was refractory, from a patient treated with antithyroid drugs. All receptors derive from a female donor with Graves disease.

This clonotype was detected only a few times. The V and J genes are TRBV7-3 and TRBJ1-1; 7 bases match TRBD1. The trim removed 6 bases at V and 2 bases at J, leaving 9 bases unmatched. This CDR3 is built from 15 residues. CDR1 is SGHTA, CDR2 FQGTGA, per germline. The CDR3 protein is CASRQDRGLNTEAFF. Written as DNA, the CDR3 is TGTGCCAGCAGGCAAGATAGGGGGCTTAACACTGAAGCTTTCTTT.

At least ten counts were recorded for this clonotype. This chain links TRBV7-3 with TRBJ1-1; D is possibly TRBD1 (5 bases). V was trimmed by 1 base and J by 0 bases, leaving 12 bases between them. The CDR3 loop spans 16 amino acids. Germline V gives CDR1 SGHTA, CDR2 FQGTGA. CDR3 bases: TGTGCCAGCAGCTTAAGAGGGGCCCCCCTGAACACTGAAGCTTTCTTT. Encoded protein: CASSLRGAPLNTEAFF.

V is TRBV5-1 and J is TRBJ1-2, with D unresolved. The ends were cut back, 4 bases at V and 3 bases at J, with 19 bases in the middle. The germline gives CDR1 SGHRS, CDR2 YFSETQ. This CDR3 spans 16 amino acids. CDR3 loop: CASSLSPWSPDYGYTF. CDR3 DNA sequence: TGCGCCAGCAGCCTCTCCCCTTGGTCGCCAGACTATGGCTACACCTTC.

The chain employs TRBV7-9 and TRBJ1-2, with D tentatively TRBD1 (5 bases). The CDR3 sequence is 14 residues long. V was trimmed by 5 bases and J by 4 bases, leaving 14 bases between them. Per germline, CDR1 SEHNR and CDR2 FQNEAQ (reference sequence). The CDR3 DNA reads TGTGCCAGCAGCCCACGGGAGGGACCCTATGGCTACACCTTC. Protein product: CASSPREGPYGYTF.

This clonotype was recorded many times. The chain employs TRBV2 and TRBJ1-1; D not resolved. CDR1 and CDR2 (germline): SNHLY, FYNNEI. V lost 6 bases and J lost 0, with 8 bases in between. The CDR3 extends over 13 amino acids. DNA of the CDR3: TGTGCCAGCAGGAGTCAGCTGAACACTGAAGCTTTCTTT. It translates to CASRSQLNTEAFF.

The table lists this clonotype with many counts. This sequence joins TRBV11-2 and TRBJ1-1; D is undetermined. This CDR3 has 14 amino acids. The germline CDR1 and CDR2 sequences are SGHAT and FQNNGV. Trimming took 1 base from V and 4 from J, leaving 10 bases between them. This CDR3 reads CASSLGVGSTEAFF. Written as DNA, the CDR3 is TGTGCCAGCAGCTTAGGTGTGGGCAGCACTGAAGCTTTCTTT. Complete variable domain (other parts from reference TRBV11-2 and TRBJ1-1): EAGVAQSPRYKIIEKRQSVAFWCNPISGHATLYWYQQILGQGPKLLIQFQNNGVVDDSQLPKDRFSAERLKGVDSTLKIQPAKLEDSAVYLCASSLGVGSTEAFFGQGTRLTVV.

This clonotype was found many times. The chain is built from TRBV7-2 and TRBJ1-2, with 8 bases that match TRBD1. Unmatched junction bases numbered 4, after V lost 1 base and J lost 3 bases. There are 15 residues in the CDR3. Germline CDR1 SGHTA, CDR2 FQGNSA. The DNA for the CDR3 is TGTGCCAGCAGCTTAGGTGCAGGGGGCGACTATGGCTACACCTTC. Translating gives CASSLGAGGDYGYTF.

This clonotype was seen more than once but under ten times. The chain has TRBV7-2 and TRBJ2-7; 11 bases are shared with TRBD2. The CDR3 is made up of 15 amino acids. The ends lost 2 bases at V and 4 bases at J; junction bases unmatched: 4. The germline V gene encodes CDR1 SGHTA and CDR2 FQGNSA. In DNA, the CDR3 is TGTGCCAGCAGCTTAACTAGCGGGAGAAGGTACGAGCAGTACTTC. Its translation: CASSLTSGRRYEQYF.

This clonotype appeared many times. The V gene is TRBV2, the J gene TRBJ1-1; possible D gene TRBD1, 5 bases. Germline V gene sequence: CDR1 SNHLY, CDR2 FYNNEI. V was cut by 9 bases and J by 0 bases, with 11 bases left in between. This CDR3 spans 13 amino acids. CDR3: CARTAGVNTEAFF. CDR3 DNA sequence: TGTGCCAGGACCGCGGGGGTGAACACTGAAGCTTTCTTT.

This clonotype has a handful of counts. This sequence joins TRBV19 and TRBJ1-5; a possible D gene is TRBD1 (5 bases). This CDR3 spans 16 amino acids. Trimming pared 6 bases from V and 2 bases from J, leaving 17 bases between. CDR1 and CDR2 from the germline V gene are LNHDA and SQIVND (reference sequence). The CDR3 DNA follows: TGTGCCAGTAGGGGTGGGGCCCGAGATGGCAATCAGCCCCAGCATTTT. This sequence encodes CASRGGARDGNQPQHF.

V usage is TRBV29-1 and J usage is TRBJ2-2; tentative D call: TRBD1 (5 bases). Germline lookup yields CDR1 SQVTM and CDR2 ANQGSEA. The ends were cut back, 0 bases at V and 4 bases at J, with 15 bases in the middle. The CDR3 extends over 16 amino acids. The CDR3 DNA reads TGCAGCGTTGAAGATCTAGGCCTTAGGGGCACCGGGGAGCTGTTTTTT. It yields the protein CSVEDLGLRGTGELFF.

This clonotype was recorded at least ten times. V usage is TRBV28 and J usage is TRBJ1-2; 7 bases are a match to TRBD1. There are 15 residues in the CDR3. Germline CDR1 is MDHEN and CDR2 is SYDVKM. V gave up 7 bases and J gave up 3 bases; unmatched junction bases: 11. CDR3 amino acids: CASKLAGGEDYGYTF. The CDR3 region has the DNA TGTGCCAGCAAGCTGGCAGGGGGTGAGGACTATGGCTACACCTTC.

The table lists this clonotype with a few counts. The chain uses TRBV6-1 and TRBJ2-7; D gene ambiguous. CDR1 is MNHNS, CDR2 SASEGT, per germline. Between the trimmed V and J ends, which lost 9 bases and 3 bases, there was a span of 15 bases. The CDR3 contains 13 residues. CDR3 in DNA: TGTGCCAGTCACCCGAGTTTTAGCTACGAGCAGTACTTC. This encodes CASHPSFSYEQYF.

The chain is built from TRBV6-2 or TRBV6-3 and TRBJ1-5; the D gene is possibly TRBD1 (5 bases). The CDR3 covers 16 residues. Germline CDR1 reads MNHEY; CDR2 reads SVGEGT. Deletions cut 0 bases from V and 2 bases from J, with 11 bases between. Here the CDR3 reads CASSYSRGKGNQPQHF. CDR3 DNA: TGTGCCAGCAGTTACTCGCGGGGGAAGGGCAATCAGCCCCAGCATTTT.

This sequence joins TRBV7-2 and TRBJ1-4; maybe TRBD1 (5 bases). CDR1 is SGHTA and CDR2 is FQGNSA in the germline V gene. Deletions cut 5 bases from V and 7 bases from J, with 14 bases between. The CDR3 covers 14 residues. This CDR3 is CASSLGGGIEKLFF. CDR3 nucleotides: TGTGCCAGCAGCCTGGGGGGGGGGATTGAAAAACTGTTTTTT.

In its sample, this clonotype was seen many times. The chain joins TRBV19 to TRBJ2-5; maybe TRBD1 (6 bases). Per the germline V gene, CDR1 is LNHDA and CDR2 is SQIVND (reference sequence). V lost 2 bases to trimming and J lost 4 bases, with 8 bases between them. The CDR3 consists of 13 residues. CDR3 in amino acids: CASSIQGTETQYF. The CDR3 bases are TGTGCCAGTAGTATACAGGGGACAGAGACCCAGTACTTC.

This clonotype was counted at least ten times. CDR3 nucleotides: TGTGCCAGCAGTTCTCCAGGGGTCTCACCCCTCCACTTT. It translates to CASSSPGVSPLHF. The chain combines TRBV6-2 or TRBV6-3 with TRBJ1-6, with a weak D call TRBD1 (6 bases). Germline-derived CDR1 and CDR2 are MNHEY and SVGEGT. V lost 4 bases to trimming and J lost 10 bases, with 11 bases between them. The CDR3 consists of 13 residues.

The gene calls are TRBV4-1 and TRBJ2-2; D possibly corresponds to TRBD1 (7 bases). Germline V CDR1 and CDR2: MGHRA, YSYEKL. V lost 6 bases to trimming and J lost 2 bases, with 19 bases between them. The CDR3 spans 17 residues. For the CDR3, the DNA is TGCGCCAGCAGGGCACAGGGGCGGGGAGCTAACACCGGGGAGCTGTTTTTT. Encoded protein: CASRAQGRGANTGELFF.

This clonotype came up a few times. V usage is TRBV6-1 and J usage is TRBJ2-7; D ambiguous. CDR1 and CDR2 from the germline V gene are MNHNS and SASEGT. V was cut by 6 bases and J by 5 bases, with 8 bases left in between. This CDR3 has 11 amino acids. The CDR3 region has the DNA TGTGCCAGCAGACGTCTAGACGAGCAGTACTTC. Translation: CASRRLDEQYF.

The rearrangement uses TRBV19 and TRBJ2-7; 12 positions match TRBD2. The CDR3 consists of 14 residues. Germline CDR1 is LNHDA and CDR2 is SQIVND (reference sequence). Germline trimming cut 3 bases from V and 5 bases from J; bases unmatched to any gene: 2. CDR3 bases: TGTGCCAGTAGTATGGGACTAGCGGGTAACGAGCAGTACTTC. It is translated as CASSMGLAGNEQYF.

This clonotype was recorded a few times. This rearrangement joins TRBV7-2 to TRBJ2-1, with 9 nucleotides matching TRBD2. CDR1 is SGHTA, CDR2 FQGNSA, per germline. The trim removed 5 bases at V and 4 bases at J, leaving 12 bases unmatched. There are 17 residues in the CDR3. The CDR3 nucleotides read TGTGCCAGCAGCCTACAGGGAGGGCTAGCGGGGTACAATGAGCAGTTCTTC. Translated, it gives CASSLQGGLAGYNEQFF.

This clonotype turned up a few times. CDR3 in amino acids: CASTRAGGGFYAGELFF. Here the CDR3 DNA reads TGTGCCAGCACCCGGGCAGGGGGCGGTTTTTACGCCGGGGAGCTGTTTTTT. The rearrangement joins TRBV7-2 to TRBJ2-2, with 8 bases fitting TRBD1. V lost 7 bases and J lost 6; bases outside the gene matches: 16. Germline V gives CDR1 SGHTA, CDR2 FQGNSA. The CDR3 is 17 residues long.

This clonotype was observed many times. The chain employs TRBV6-5 and TRBJ1-4; D is uncertain. Germline assignment: CDR1 MNHEY and CDR2 SVGAGI. This CDR3 has 12 residues. V was trimmed by 0 bases and J by 8 bases, leaving 4 bases between them. The CDR3 protein is CASSYSWEKLFF. The CDR3 DNA reads TGTGCCAGCAGTTACTCTTGGGAAAAACTGTTTTTT.

The chain carries TRBV19 and TRBJ2-1; 8 nucleotides line up with TRBD1. V lost 4 bases to trimming and J lost 4 bases; unmatched junction nucleotides: 9. The CDR3 loop spans 16 amino acids. Germline assignment: CDR1 LNHDA and CDR2 SQIVND (reference sequence). The CDR3 sequence is CASSTAGGDPYNEQFF. The DNA of the CDR3 is TGTGCCAGTAGTACCGCAGGGGGCGATCCTTACAATGAGCAGTTCTTC.

This clonotype has a count of ten or more. V gene TRBV28 combines with J gene TRBJ2-1; 7 nucleotides line up with TRBD2. Germline V gives CDR1 MDHEN, CDR2 SYDVKM. The CDR3 extends over 12 amino acids. Unmatched junction bases numbered 7, after V lost 11 bases and J lost 6 bases. The CDR3 region has the DNA TGTGCCTCCTTAGGGACTACCAATGAGCAGTTCTTC. Its protein product is CASLGTTNEQFF.

The chain carries TRBV29-1 and TRBJ2-1; the D is unclear. In germline, CDR1 is SQVTM, CDR2 ANQGSEA. CDR3 length: 15 amino acids. The ends were cut back, 4 bases at V and 1 base at J, with 14 bases in the middle. In DNA form, the CDR3 reads TGCAGCGTTGCTTCAACTGAAAATTCCTACAATGAGCAGTTCTTC. Translating it yields CSVASTENSYNEQFF.

The chain recombines TRBV20-1 with TRBJ1-4; D call uncertain. Trimming shortened V by 6 bases and J by 7 bases, and 15 bases separated the two germline ends. CDR3 size: 13 residues. Germline CDR1 is DFQATT and CDR2 is SNEGSKA (reference sequence). CDR3 DNA: TGCAGTGCAAGAAAGGGTTTCGGTGAAAAACTGTTTTTT. It codes for CSARKGFGEKLFF.

This clonotype was seen repeatedly, ten times or more. The chain couples TRBV2 to TRBJ2-2, with 10 bases lining up with TRBD2. V shed 3 bases, J shed 2 bases, and the junction held 9 bases outside the gene matches. The CDR3 contains 18 residues. The V gene's germline CDR1 is SNHLY and CDR2 FYNNEI. CDR3 residues: CASSDVGLAGENTGELFF. CDR3 DNA sequence: TGTGCCAGCAGTGATGTGGGGCTAGCGGGAGAAAACACCGGGGAGCTGTTTTTT.